This is a list of T cell receptor beta chains from one sample in a study of human T cells and chemical hapten exposure. TCRdb ran MiXCR on the RACE reads and lists one entry per CDR3 protein. The table lists approximately 260,000 distinct CDR3 sequences, approximately 8.6% of them singletons. The source material was whole blood, sampled in connection with sensitization to the hapten diphenylcyclopropenone (DPC). Every receptor here comes from a woman aged 40 to 50 with alopecia areata. Some clones in this sample may be carry-over from other donors' samples. CDR3s include the opening cysteine and the closing phenylalanine or tryptophan. The D gene is left open where the match is weak. Only some rows state a clone size, as once, few, many or a class for expanded clones.

j_call,d_call,clone_size,v_call,cdr3_aa,cdr3_nt
TRBJ2-5,-,few,TRBV28,CASSSIKGGMETQYF,TGTGCCAGCAGTTCTATAAAGGGCGGCATGGAGACCCAGTACTTC
TRBJ1-2,TRBD1,-,TRBV10-3,CAISAKLHRGHRGYTF,TGTGCCATCAGTGCCAAACTTCACAGGGGGCATCGTGGCTACACCTTC
TRBJ1-2,-,-,TRBV12-3/TRBV12-4,CASSIGEFNYGYTF,TGTGCCAGCAGCATTGGGGAATTTAACTATGGCTACACCTTC
TRBJ2-7,-,-,TRBV5-4,CASSRRDYPYEQYF,TGTGCCAGCAGCCGACGTGACTACCCCTACGAGCAGTACTTC
TRBJ1-1,TRBD1,many,TRBV6-2/TRBV6-3,CASHYTGGTEAFF,TGTGCCAGCCATTATACAGGGGGCACTGAAGCTTTCTTT
TRBJ2-1,TRBD2,few,TRBV7-9,CASSLVRIGLAANEQFF,TGTGCCAGCAGCTTAGTAAGGATCGGACTAGCGGCCAATGAGCAGTTCTTC
TRBJ1-2,-,few,TRBV20-1,CSANLGRARGGYTF,TGCAGTGCAAACCTAGGCCGGGCGCGGGGAGGCTACACCTTC
TRBJ2-1,-,-,TRBV12-3/TRBV12-4,CASSFRPAGYNEQFF,TGTGCCAGCAGTTTCCGGCCCGCGGGCTACAATGAGCAGTTCTTC
TRBJ2-7,-,-,TRBV5-1,CASKATTYEQYF,TGCGCCAGCAAGGCCACCACCTACGAGCAGTACTTC
TRBJ1-1,-,many,TRBV29-1,CSALRGLYTEAFF,TGCAGCGCCCTGAGGGGACTATACACTGAAGCTTTCTTT
TRBJ2-1,-,-,TRBV5-1,CASSLQDSYNEQFF,TGCGCCAGCAGCTTGCAGGACAGTTACAATGAGCAGTTCTTC
TRBJ1-5,-,few,TRBV20-1,CSASVGGDNQPQHF,TGCAGTGCTAGCGTTGGTGGTGACAATCAGCCCCAGCATTTT
TRBJ2-7,TRBD2,-,TRBV6-5,CASGRIGLALNEQYF,TGTGCCAGCGGCCGAATCGGACTAGCTCTCAACGAGCAGTACTTC
TRBJ2-1,-,-,TRBV4-2,CASSQDTGRRVDNEQFF,TGTGCCAGCAGCCAAGATACTGGGCGGAGGGTCGACAATGAGCAGTTCTTC
TRBJ2-1,-,-,TRBV5-1,CASSLEAASYNEQFF,TGCGCCAGCAGCTTGGAGGCAGCTTCCTACAATGAGCAGTTCTTC
TRBJ2-7,-,many,TRBV6-5,CASRAGAYEQYF,TGTGCCAGCAGGGCAGGCGCCTACGAGCAGTACTTC
TRBJ1-2,-,-,TRBV28,CASQNRDYGYTF,TGTGCCAGCCAGAACCGGGACTATGGCTACACCTTC
TRBJ2-5,TRBD2,many,TRBV7-2,CASSFTSGQETQYF,TGTGCCAGCAGCTTTACTAGCGGCCAAGAGACCCAGTACTTC
TRBJ1-2,TRBD1,many,TRBV27,CASSPGQVPGYGYTF,TGTGCCAGCAGCCCCGGACAGGTCCCGGGGTATGGCTACACCTTC
TRBJ2-7,TRBD1,few,TRBV28,CASYDRAYEQYF,TGTGCCAGTTACGACAGGGCCTACGAGCAGTACTTC
TRBJ2-1,TRBD2,-,TRBV10-3,CAIGTSGRLYNEQFF,TGTGCCATAGGGACTAGCGGGAGGCTCTACAATGAGCAGTTCTTC